These 21 T cell receptor beta chains were sequenced from one sample in a study of blood T cell repertoires in COVID-19. Some clones are missing from TCRdb's copy, which holds only in-frame ones; the method was immunoSEQ multiplex PCR. The data hold roughly 150,000 clones, with around four fifths observed a single time. Sequencing input: PBMCs or T cells enriched from blood (not recorded which). Every receptor here comes from a woman aged 50 to 60 who had recovered from COVID-19.

In its sample, this clone was seen once. The rearrangement joins TRBV6-5 to TRBJ2-1; 8 bases agree with TRBD2. Germline V gene data show CDR1 as MNHEY and CDR2 as SVGAGI. This CDR3 is built from 15 residues. V shed 6 bases and J 6 bases; nucleotides not matched to a gene: 10. The CDR3 sequence: CASRASAGESNEQFF. Here the CDR3 DNA reads TGTGCCAGCAGAGCCTCAGCGGGAGAATCCAATGAGCAGTTCTTC.

This rearrangement joins TRBV27 to TRBJ2-7; tentative D call: TRBD2 (7 bases). Germline V CDR1 and CDR2: MNHEY, SMNVEV (reference sequence). The CDR3 has 17 amino acids. Deletions cut 7 bases from V and 3 bases from J, with 25 bases between. The CDR3 sequence is CASMDRGDNYYYYEQYF. CDR3 coding DNA: TGTGCCAGCATGGATCGGGGGGACAACTACTACTACTACGAGCAGTACTTC.

In nucleotides, the CDR3 is TGTGCCAGCGTAAGCGCGGGGGGGTTGACCGGGGAGCTGTTTTTT. Its protein product is CASVSAGGLTGELFF. The rearrangement links TRBV28 to TRBJ2-2; 9 bases agree with TRBD2. Trimming removed 8 bases from V and 5 bases from J; junction bases left unmatched: 9. The CDR3 is 15 amino acids. CDR1 and CDR2 from the germline V gene are MDHEN and SYDVKM.

About this clone itself: The germline gene is not matched at one end of the junction; a read error may be the cause. The CDR3 sequence: CASSPTGTSNEKLFF. CDR3 in DNA: TGCGCCAGCAGCCCGACCGGGACATCTAACGAAAAACTGTTTTTT. The chain employs TRBV5-1 and TRBJ1-4, with TRBD1 as a possible D gene (6 bases). Germline V lookup: CDR1 SGHRS, CDR2 YFSETQ. This CDR3 is built from 15 residues.

V usage is TRBV28 and J usage is TRBJ2-7; the D gene is possibly TRBD1 (6 bases). Germline-derived CDR1 and CDR2 are MDHEN and SYDVKM. V was pared by 5 bases and J by 4 bases, with 15 bases between. The CDR3 covers 14 residues. The CDR3 loop is CASSGSRTVYEQYF. Written as DNA, the CDR3 is TGTGCCAGCAGTGGATCTCGGACAGTTTACGAGCAGTACTTC.

The V gene is TRBV6-4, the J gene TRBJ2-1, with 8 bases matching TRBD2. V gave up 0 bases and J gave up 7 bases; unmatched junction bases: 8. The CDR3 loop spans 16 amino acids. CDR1 and CDR2 (germline): MRHNA, SNTAGT. This chain's CDR3 is CASSDSAGGKRNEQFF. Here the CDR3 DNA reads TGTGCCAGCAGTGACTCGGCGGGGGGCAAACGAAATGAGCAGTTCTTC.

The rearrangement uses TRBV7-8 and TRBJ1-6; 7 bases agree with TRBD1. This CDR3 contains 14 residues. Germline V gives CDR1 SGHVS, CDR2 FQNEAQ. After removal of 7 bases from V and 13 bases from J, the junction contained 13 bases not matched to a gene. The CDR3 here is CASTVGQIEHPLHF. The CDR3 DNA reads as TGTGCCAGCACCGTGGGACAGATAGAACATCCCCTCCACTTT.

This chain connects TRBV18 to TRBJ1-4, with 8 bases identical to TRBD1. V gave up 1 base and J gave up 6 bases; unmatched junction bases: 4. The length of the CDR3 is 15 residues. Looked up from germline, CDR1 is KGHSH and CDR2 is LQKENI. The CDR3 here is CASSPLQGAHEKLFF. CDR3 nucleotides: TGTGCCAGCTCACCACTGCAGGGGGCGCATGAAAAACTGTTTTTT.

This clone appeared a few times. The chain carries TRBV29-1 and TRBJ2-3; D unclear. Between the trimmed V and J ends, which lost 0 bases and 4 bases, there was a span of 14 bases. Germline-derived CDR1 and CDR2 are SQVTM and ANQGSEA. This CDR3 contains 15 residues. This CDR3 reads CSVEDQWREADTQYF. The CDR3 nucleotides are TGCAGCGTTGAAGATCAATGGAGAGAGGCAGATACGCAGTATTTT.

V usage is TRBV7-3 and J usage is TRBJ1-2; D gene uncertain. Germline V gene sequence: CDR1 SGHTA, CDR2 FQGTGA. The CDR3 covers 13 residues. Deletions cut 2 bases from V and 6 bases from J, with 10 bases between. CDR3 in amino acids: CASSLPSRDGYTF. The CDR3 DNA is TGTGCCAGCAGCTTACCCTCGAGGGATGGCTACACCTTC.

This clone has only a few counts. The chain combines TRBV9 with TRBJ1-3, with D unclear. The CDR3 consists of 16 residues. Germline V CDR1 and CDR2: SGDLS, YYNGEE. V lost 0 bases and J lost 3, with 13 bases in between. The CDR3: CASSVGEAYSGNTIYF. CDR3 DNA sequence: TGTGCCAGCAGCGTAGGTGAGGCTTATAGTGGAAACACCATATATTTT.

The rearrangement links TRBV9 to TRBJ2-3; 12 nucleotides align to TRBD2. V dropped 4 bases and J dropped 1; count of bases not matched to a gene: 7. Germline loops: CDR1 SGDLS, CDR2 YYNGEE. The CDR3 has 17 amino acids. The CDR3 loop reads CASSKEASGRGTDTQYF. The DNA of the CDR3 is TGTGCCAGCAGCAAAGAGGCTAGCGGGAGGGGCACAGATACGCAGTATTTT.

This rearrangement joins TRBV23-1 to TRBJ2-1, with 14 bases identical to TRBD2. TRBV23-1 is recorded as an ORF, its role being uncertain. The V gene end was trimmed by 3 bases and the J gene end by 2 bases; junction bases not matched to a gene: 12. CDR3 size: 20 residues. CDR3 DNA: TGCGCCAGCAGTCATTATGAGGGACTAGCGGGAGTTCCCACCTACAATGAGCAGTTCTTC. Residues: CASSHYEGLAGVPTYNEQFF.

The rearrangement links TRBV29-1 to TRBJ2-5, with TRBD2 identical over 8 bases. With V trimmed by 2 bases and J by 5 bases, 16 bases remained unmatched. The CDR3 runs to 17 residues. Germline values: CDR1 SQVTM, CDR2 ANQGSEA. CDR3 nucleotide sequence: TGCAGCGTTGAATCACCCTCCAGCGGGAGAAAAGGGGAGACCCAGTACTTC. Translating gives CSVESPSSGRKGETQYF.

The chain links TRBV3-1 (or the pseudogene TRBV3-2) to TRBJ2-7; 7 bases map to TRBD1. The CDR3 is 15 residues long. CDR1 and CDR2 (germline): LGHDT, YNNKEL (reference sequence). V was pared by 3 bases and J by 3 bases, with 8 bases of the junction left unmatched. Here the CDR3 reads CASSHGPGTDYEQYF. The CDR3 DNA sequence: TGTGCCAGCAGCCACGGACCCGGGACAGACTACGAGCAGTACTTC.

V gene TRBV3-1 (or the pseudogene TRBV3-2) combines with J gene TRBJ2-7, with 7 bases that match TRBD2. V was pared by 2 bases and J by 5 bases, with 6 bases of the junction left unmatched. The CDR3 is 14 residues long. Germline assignment: CDR1 LGHDT and CDR2 YNNKEL (reference sequence). CDR3 DNA: TGTGCCAGCAGCCAAAAAGCGGGAACTAACGAGCAGTACTTC. This translates into CASSQKAGTNEQYF.

V gene TRBV19 combines with J gene TRBJ1-6, with 8 bases fitting TRBD1. Germline V lookup: CDR1 LNHDA, CDR2 SQIVND (reference sequence). CDR3 size: 17 residues. V shed 5 bases, J shed 6 bases, and the junction held 12 bases outside the gene matches. Here the CDR3 DNA reads TGTGCCAGTAGTGCCCGGGACAGGCCGCGAGTTAATTCACCCCTCCACTTT. It codes for CASSARDRPRVNSPLHF.

This clone was counted a few times. This sequence joins TRBV18 and TRBJ1-2; TRBD1 aligns across 11 bases. The CDR3 has 23 residues. The V gene's germline CDR1 is KGHSH and CDR2 LQKENI. The junction had 25 bases not matched to a gene; V was cut back by 3 bases and J by 1 base. CDR3 loop: CASSPTIHRTEGTGGLGNYGYTF. The CDR3, as DNA: TGTGCCAGCTCACCGACTATTCACCGGACGGAAGGGACAGGGGGACTGGGTAACTATGGCTACACCTTC.

The chain recombines TRBV7-9 with TRBJ1-5; no definite D call. V lost 1 base and J lost 7, with 14 bases in between. CDR1 is SEHNR and CDR2 is FQNEAQ in the germline V gene (reference sequence). The CDR3 totals 15 residues. The CDR3 coding sequence is TGTGCCAGCAGCTTAGGAGACACCTACACCCAGCCCCAGCATTTT. Translation gives CASSLGDTYTQPQHF.

This chain joins TRBV27 and TRBJ2-3; 11 bases match TRBD2. The junction had 4 bases not matched to a gene; V was cut back by 5 bases and J by 0 bases. The CDR3 totals 16 residues. Per germline, CDR1 MNHEY and CDR2 SMNVEV (reference sequence). The CDR3 region is CASSPRLAGSTDTQYF. CDR3 in DNA: TGTGCCAGCAGTCCCCGACTAGCGGGGAGCACAGATACGCAGTATTTT.

This rearrangement joins TRBV13 to TRBJ1-2, with a possible D match to TRBD1 (6 bases). Germline V lookup: CDR1 PRHDT, CDR2 FYEKMQ (reference sequence). Trimming stripped 5 bases from V and 4 bases from J, with 11 bases between. CDR3 length equals 13 residues. This CDR3 is CASSRTVTYGYTF. The CDR3 nucleotides read TGTGCCAGCAGCCGGACAGTTACCTATGGCTACACCTTC.